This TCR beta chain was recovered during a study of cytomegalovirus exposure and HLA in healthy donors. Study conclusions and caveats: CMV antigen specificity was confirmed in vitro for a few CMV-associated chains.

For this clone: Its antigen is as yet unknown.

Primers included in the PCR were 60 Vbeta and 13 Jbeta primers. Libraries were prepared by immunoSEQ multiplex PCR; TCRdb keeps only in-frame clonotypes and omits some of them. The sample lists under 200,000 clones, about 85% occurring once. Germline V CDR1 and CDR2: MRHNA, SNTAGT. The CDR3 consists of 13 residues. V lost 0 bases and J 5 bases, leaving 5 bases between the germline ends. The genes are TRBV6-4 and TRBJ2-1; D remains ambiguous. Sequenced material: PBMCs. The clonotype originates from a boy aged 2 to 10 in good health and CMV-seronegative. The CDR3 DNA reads TGTGCCAGCAGTGACTCGTCCAACAATGAGCAGTTCTTC. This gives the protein CASSDSSNNEQFF.